This record looks at one TCR beta chain sequence and its context. Its antigen is not identified. This sample stems from a study of glioma-infiltrating T cells. Study outcomes and limitations: Above-expected tissue-blood divergence occurred in all gliomas, most in low-grade ones. Tissue and blood shared very few CDR3 sequences.

The CDR3 extends over 14 amino acids. CDR1 is DFQATT, CDR2 SNEGSKA, per germline (reference sequence). V lost 7 bases and J 5 bases, leaving 20 bases between the germline ends. The iRepertoire nested amplicon-rescue multiplex PCR amplified TCR alpha and beta CDR3s from RNA. For one-step reverse transcription and amplification, about 90-450 ng of tissue mRNA or PBMC total RNA was used. TCRdb used MiXCR to reprocess the multiplex PCR reads, holding one entry per CDR3 protein. This sample has roughly 190,000 distinct CDR3 sequences, with over 25% found just once. The sequencing input was glioma tissue, nonneoplastic brain tissue, or PBMCs (not recorded which). This clonotype originated in a human donor with low-grade glioma or glioblastoma, undergoing nonglioma brain surgery, or in good health (not recorded which). This chain joins TRBV20-1 and TRBJ1-2, with D possibly being TRBD1 (6 bases). The CDR3 loop is CSDPQGMGVYGYTF. The CDR3 DNA is TGCAGTGACCCTCAGGGGATGGGGGTGTATGGCTACACCTTC.